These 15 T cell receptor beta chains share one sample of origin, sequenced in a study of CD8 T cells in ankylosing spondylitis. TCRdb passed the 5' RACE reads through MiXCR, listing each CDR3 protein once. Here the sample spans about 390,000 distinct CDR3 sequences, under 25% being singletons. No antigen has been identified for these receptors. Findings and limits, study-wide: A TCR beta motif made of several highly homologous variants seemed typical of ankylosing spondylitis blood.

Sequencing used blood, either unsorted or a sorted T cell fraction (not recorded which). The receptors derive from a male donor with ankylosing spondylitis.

DNA for the CDR3: TGTGCCAACGCGGGCGACAGGGGAGGCTACGAGCAGTACTTC. It yields the protein CANAGDRGGYEQYF. J is TRBJ2-7 and V is TRBV10-3, with 8 bases fitting TRBD1. From germline, CDR1 is ENHRY and CDR2 SYGVKD. The CDR3 contains 14 residues. V lost 10 bases, J lost 3 bases, and 11 bases stayed unmatched.

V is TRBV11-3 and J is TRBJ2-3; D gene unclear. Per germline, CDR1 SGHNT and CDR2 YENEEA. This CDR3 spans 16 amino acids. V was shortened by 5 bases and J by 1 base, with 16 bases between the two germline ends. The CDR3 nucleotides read TGTGCCAGCAGCCCATCTTTTGGTGGCCGCACAGATACGCAGTATTTT. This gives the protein CASSPSFGGRTDTQYF.

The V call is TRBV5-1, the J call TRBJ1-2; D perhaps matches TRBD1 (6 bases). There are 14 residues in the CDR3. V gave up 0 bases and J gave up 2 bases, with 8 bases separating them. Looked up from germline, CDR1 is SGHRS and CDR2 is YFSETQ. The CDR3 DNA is TGCGCCAGCAGCTTGGACAGGGTCAACTATGGCTACACCTTC. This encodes CASSLDRVNYGYTF. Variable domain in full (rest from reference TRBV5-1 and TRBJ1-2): KAGVTQTPRYLIKTRGQQVTLSCSPISGHRSVSWYQQTPGQGLQFLFEYFSETQRNKGNFPGRFSGRQFSNSRSEMNVSTLELGDSALYLCASSLDRVNYGYTFGSGTRLTVV.

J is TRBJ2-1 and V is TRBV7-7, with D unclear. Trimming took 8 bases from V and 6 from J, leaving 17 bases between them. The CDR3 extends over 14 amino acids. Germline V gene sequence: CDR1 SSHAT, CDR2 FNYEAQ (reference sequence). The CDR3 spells CASATSALSNEQFF. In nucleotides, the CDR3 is TGTGCCAGCGCAACCTCTGCCCTGAGCAATGAGCAGTTCTTC.

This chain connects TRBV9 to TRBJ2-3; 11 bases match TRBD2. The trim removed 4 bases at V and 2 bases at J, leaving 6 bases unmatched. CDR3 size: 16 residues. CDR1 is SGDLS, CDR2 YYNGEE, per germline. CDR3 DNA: TGTGCCAGCAGCCTTAGCGGGAGGGCCCTCACAGATACGCAGTATTTT. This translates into CASSLSGRALTDTQYF. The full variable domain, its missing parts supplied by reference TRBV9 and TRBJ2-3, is DSGVTQTPKHLITATGQRVTLRCSPRSGDLSVYWYQQSLDQGLQFLIQYYNGEERAKGNILERFSAQQFPDLHSELNLSSLELGDSALYFCASSLSGRALTDTQYFGPGTRLTVL.

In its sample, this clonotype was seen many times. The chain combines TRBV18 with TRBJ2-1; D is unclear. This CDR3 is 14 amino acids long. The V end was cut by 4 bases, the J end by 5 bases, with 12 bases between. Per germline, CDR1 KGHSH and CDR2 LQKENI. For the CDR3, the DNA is TGTGCCAGCTCACAGTCCCCGGCGGACAATGAGCAGTTCTTC. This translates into CASSQSPADNEQFF.

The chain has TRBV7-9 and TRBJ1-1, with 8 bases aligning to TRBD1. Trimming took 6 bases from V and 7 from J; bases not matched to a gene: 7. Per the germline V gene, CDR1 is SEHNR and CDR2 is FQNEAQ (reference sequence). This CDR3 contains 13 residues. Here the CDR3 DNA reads TGTGCCAGCAGAAATACAGGGGGTGGTGAAGCTTTCTTT. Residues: CASRNTGGGEAFF. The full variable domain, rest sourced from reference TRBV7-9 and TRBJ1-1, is DTGVSQNPRHKITKRGQNVTFRCDPISEHNRLYWYRQTLGQGPEFLTYFQNEAQLEKSRLLSDRFSAERPKGSFSTLEIQRTEQGDSAMYLCASRNTGGGEAFFGQGTRLTVV.

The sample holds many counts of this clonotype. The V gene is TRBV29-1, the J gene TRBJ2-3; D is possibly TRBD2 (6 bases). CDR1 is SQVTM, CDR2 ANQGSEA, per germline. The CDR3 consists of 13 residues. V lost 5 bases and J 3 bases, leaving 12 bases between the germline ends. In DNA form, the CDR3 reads TGCAGCGTTTCGGGAGAGGGGACAGATACGCAGTATTTT. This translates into CSVSGEGTDTQYF.

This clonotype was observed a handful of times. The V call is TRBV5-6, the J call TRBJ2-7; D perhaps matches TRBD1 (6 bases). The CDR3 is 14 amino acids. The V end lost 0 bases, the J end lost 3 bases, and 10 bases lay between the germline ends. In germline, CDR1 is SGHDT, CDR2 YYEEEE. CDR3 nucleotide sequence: TGTGCCAGCAGCTTGGCCGGACAGTACTACGAGCAGTACTTC. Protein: CASSLAGQYYEQYF.

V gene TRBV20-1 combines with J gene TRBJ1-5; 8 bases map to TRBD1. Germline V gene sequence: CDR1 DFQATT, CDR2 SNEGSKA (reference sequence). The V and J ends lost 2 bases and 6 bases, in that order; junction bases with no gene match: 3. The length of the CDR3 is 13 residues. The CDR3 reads CSARPGGSQPQHF. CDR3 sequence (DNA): TGCAGTGCTAGACCAGGGGGCTCTCAGCCCCAGCATTTT.

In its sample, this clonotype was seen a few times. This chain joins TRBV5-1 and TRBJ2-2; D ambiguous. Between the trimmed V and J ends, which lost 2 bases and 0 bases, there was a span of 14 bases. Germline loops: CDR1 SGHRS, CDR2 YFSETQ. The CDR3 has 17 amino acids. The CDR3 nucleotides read TGCGCCAGCAGCTTCGACCCTGCTGGCTCGAACACCGGGGAGCTGTTTTTT. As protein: CASSFDPAGSNTGELFF.

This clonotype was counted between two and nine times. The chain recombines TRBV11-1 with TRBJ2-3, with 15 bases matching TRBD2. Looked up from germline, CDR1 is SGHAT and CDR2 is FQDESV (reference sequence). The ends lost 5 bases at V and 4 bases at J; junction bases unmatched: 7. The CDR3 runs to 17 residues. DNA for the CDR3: TGTGCCAGCAGCCCGCCGGGACTAGCGGGAGGCGCAGATACGCAGTATTTT. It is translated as CASSPPGLAGGADTQYF.

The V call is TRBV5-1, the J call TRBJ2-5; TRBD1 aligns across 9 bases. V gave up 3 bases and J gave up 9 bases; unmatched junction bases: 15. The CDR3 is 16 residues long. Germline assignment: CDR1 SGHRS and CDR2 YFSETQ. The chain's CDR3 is CASSWDPGQGPGAQYF. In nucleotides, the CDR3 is TGCGCCAGCAGCTGGGACCCCGGACAGGGGCCTGGGGCCCAGTACTTC.

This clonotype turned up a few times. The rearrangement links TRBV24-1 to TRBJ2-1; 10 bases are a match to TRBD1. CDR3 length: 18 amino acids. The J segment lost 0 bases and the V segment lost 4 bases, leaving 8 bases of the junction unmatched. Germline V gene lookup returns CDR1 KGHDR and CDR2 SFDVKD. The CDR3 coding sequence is TGTGCCACCAGTGACCCCAGTCGGACAGGGGGCTCCTACAATGAGCAGTTCTTC. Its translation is CATSDPSRTGGSYNEQFF.

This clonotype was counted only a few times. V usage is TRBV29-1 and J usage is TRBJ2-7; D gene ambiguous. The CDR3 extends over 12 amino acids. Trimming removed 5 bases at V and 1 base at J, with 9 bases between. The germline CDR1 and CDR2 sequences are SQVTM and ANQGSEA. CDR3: CSVLLPSYEQYF. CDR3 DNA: TGCAGCGTTCTCCTCCCGTCCTACGAGCAGTACTTC.